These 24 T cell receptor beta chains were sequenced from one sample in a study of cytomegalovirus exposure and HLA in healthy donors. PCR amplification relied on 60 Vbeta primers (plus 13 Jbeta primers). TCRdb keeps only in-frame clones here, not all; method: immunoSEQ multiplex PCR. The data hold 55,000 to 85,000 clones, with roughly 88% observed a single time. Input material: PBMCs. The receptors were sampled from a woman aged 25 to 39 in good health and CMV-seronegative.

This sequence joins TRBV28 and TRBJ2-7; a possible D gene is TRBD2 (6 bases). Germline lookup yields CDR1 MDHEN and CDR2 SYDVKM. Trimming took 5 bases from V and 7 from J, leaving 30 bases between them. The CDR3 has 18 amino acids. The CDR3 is CASSPPDPLVSGGGEQYF. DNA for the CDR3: TGTGCCAGCAGTCCTCCGGACCCCCTCGTTAGCGGAGGAGGGGAGCAGTACTTC.

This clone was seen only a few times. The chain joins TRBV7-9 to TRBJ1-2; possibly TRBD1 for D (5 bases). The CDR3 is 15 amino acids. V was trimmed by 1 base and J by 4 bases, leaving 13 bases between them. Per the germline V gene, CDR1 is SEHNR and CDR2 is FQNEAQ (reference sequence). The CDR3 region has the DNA TGTGCCAGCAGCTTAGGGGTGGCGGGGCTCTATGGCTACACCTTC. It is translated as CASSLGVAGLYGYTF.

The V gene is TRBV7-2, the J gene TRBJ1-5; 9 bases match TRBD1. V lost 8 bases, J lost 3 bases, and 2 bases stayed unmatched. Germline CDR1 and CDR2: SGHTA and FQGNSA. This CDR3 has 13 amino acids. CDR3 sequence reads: CASGQGFNQPQHF. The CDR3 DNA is TGTGCCAGCGGACAGGGGTTCAATCAGCCCCAGCATTTT.

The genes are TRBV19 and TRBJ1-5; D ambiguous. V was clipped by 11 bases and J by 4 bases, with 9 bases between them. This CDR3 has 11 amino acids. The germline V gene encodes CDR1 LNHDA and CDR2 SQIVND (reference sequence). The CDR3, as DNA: TGTGCCTCGGGTGGGAATCAGCCCCAGCATTTT. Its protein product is CASGGNQPQHF.

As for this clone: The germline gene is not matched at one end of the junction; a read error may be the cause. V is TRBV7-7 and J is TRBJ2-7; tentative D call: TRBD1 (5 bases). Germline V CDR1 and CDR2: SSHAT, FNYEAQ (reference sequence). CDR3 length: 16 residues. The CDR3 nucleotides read TGTGCTAGCAACCGAGAGTTTGGGGCCAATTTTTGGGAGCAGTACTTC. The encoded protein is CASNREFGANFWEQYF.

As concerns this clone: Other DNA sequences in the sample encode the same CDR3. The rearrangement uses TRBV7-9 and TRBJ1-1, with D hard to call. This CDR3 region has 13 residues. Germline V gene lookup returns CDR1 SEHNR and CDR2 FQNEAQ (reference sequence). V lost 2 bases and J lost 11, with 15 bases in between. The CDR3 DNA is TGTGCCAGCAGCTTAACCGGGAATTTAGAGGCTTTCTTT. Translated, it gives CASSLTGNLEAFF.

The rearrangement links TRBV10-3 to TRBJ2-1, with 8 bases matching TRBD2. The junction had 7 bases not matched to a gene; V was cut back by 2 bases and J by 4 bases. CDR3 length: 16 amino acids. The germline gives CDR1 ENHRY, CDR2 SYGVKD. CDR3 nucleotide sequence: TGTGCCATCAGTGAGACACGTCTAGCGGGTTACAATGAGCAGTTCTTC. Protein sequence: CAISETRLAGYNEQFF.

The CDR3, as DNA: TGTGCCAGCAGCTGGGGGACAGGGAATCAGCCCCAGCATTTT. Translated: CASSWGTGNQPQHF. This chain joins TRBV5-6 and TRBJ1-5; 9 bases align to TRBD1. Trimming took 3 bases from V and 4 from J; bases not matched to a gene: 2. Germline V gene lookup returns CDR1 SGHDT and CDR2 YYEEEE. This CDR3 has 14 amino acids. The full variable domain, rest sourced from reference TRBV5-6 and TRBJ1-5, is DAGVTQSPTHLIKTRGQQVTLRCSPKSGHDTVSWYQQALGQGPQFIFQYYEEEERQRGNFPDRFSGHQFPNYSSELNVNALLLGDSALYLCASSWGTGNQPQHFGDGTRLSIL.

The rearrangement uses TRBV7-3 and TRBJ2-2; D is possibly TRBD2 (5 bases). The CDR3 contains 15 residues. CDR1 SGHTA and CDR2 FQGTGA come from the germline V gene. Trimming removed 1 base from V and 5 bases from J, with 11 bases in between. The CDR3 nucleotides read TGTGCCAGCAGCTTAAAATCGGGGTGGACCGGGGAGCTGTTTTTT. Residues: CASSLKSGWTGELFF.

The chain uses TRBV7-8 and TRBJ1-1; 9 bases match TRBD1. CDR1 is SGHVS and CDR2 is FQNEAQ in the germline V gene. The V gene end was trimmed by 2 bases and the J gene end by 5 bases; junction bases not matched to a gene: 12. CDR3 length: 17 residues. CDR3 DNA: TGTGCCAGCAGCTTACTGGGACAGGGTGTCCGGAAAACTGAAGCTTTCTTT. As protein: CASSLLGQGVRKTEAFF. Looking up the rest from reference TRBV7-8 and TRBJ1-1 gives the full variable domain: GAGVSQSPRYKVAKRGQDVALRCDPISGHVSLFWYQQALGQGPEFLTYFQNEAQLDKSGLPSDRFFAERPEGSVSTLKIQRTQQEDSAVYLCASSLLGQGVRKTEAFFGQGTRLTVV.

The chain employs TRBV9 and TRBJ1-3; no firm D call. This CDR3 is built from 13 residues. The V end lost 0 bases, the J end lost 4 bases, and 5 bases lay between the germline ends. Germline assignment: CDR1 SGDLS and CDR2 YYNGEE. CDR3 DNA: TGTGCCAGCAGCGTAGCCGAGGGAAACACCATATATTTT. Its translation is CASSVAEGNTIYF.

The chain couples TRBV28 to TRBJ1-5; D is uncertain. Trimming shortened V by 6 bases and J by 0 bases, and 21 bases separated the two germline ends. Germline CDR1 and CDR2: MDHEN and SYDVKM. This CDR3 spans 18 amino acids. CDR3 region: CASSFTSRLLNSNQPQHF. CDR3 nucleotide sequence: TGTGCCAGCAGCTTCACGTCGAGACTGTTGAATAGCAATCAGCCCCAGCATTTT.

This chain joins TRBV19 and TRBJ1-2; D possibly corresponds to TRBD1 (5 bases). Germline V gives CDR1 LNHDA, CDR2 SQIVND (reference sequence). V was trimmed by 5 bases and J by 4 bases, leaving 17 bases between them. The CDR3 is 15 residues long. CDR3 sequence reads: CASSSSGGAVYGYTF. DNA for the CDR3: TGTGCCAGTAGTTCATCGGGAGGGGCGGTCTATGGCTACACCTTC. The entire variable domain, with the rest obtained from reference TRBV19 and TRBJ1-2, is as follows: DGGITQSPKYLFRKEGQNVTLSCEQNLNHDAMYWYRQDPGQGLRLIYYSQIVNDFQKGDIAEGYSVSREKKESFPLTVTSAQKNPTAFYLCASSSSGGAVYGYTFGSGTRLTVV.

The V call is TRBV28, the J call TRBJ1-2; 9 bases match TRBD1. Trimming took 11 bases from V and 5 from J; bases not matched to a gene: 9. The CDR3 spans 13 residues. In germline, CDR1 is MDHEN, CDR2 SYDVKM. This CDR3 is CAAYAGTGYGYTF. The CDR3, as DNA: TGTGCCGCCTACGCCGGGACAGGGTATGGCTACACCTTC.

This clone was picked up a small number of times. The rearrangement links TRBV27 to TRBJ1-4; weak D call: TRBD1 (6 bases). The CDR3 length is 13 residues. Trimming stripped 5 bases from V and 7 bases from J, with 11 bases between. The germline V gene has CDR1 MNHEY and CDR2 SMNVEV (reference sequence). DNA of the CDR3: TGTGCCAGCAGTCCGCGACAGGCTGAAAAACTGTTTTTT. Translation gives CASSPRQAEKLFF.

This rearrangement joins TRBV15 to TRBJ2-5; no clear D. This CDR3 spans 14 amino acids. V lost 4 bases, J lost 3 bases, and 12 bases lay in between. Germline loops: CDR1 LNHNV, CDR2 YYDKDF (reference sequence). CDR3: CATSNYGVKETQYF. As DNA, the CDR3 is TGTGCCACCAGCAACTACGGAGTCAAAGAGACCCAGTACTTC.

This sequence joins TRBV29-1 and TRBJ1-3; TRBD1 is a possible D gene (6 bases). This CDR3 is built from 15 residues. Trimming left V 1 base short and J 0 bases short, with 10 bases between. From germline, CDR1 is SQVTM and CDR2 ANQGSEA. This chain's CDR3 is CSVEGAGVSGNTIYF. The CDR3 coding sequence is TGCAGCGTTGAAGGGGCAGGGGTCTCTGGAAACACCATATATTTT.

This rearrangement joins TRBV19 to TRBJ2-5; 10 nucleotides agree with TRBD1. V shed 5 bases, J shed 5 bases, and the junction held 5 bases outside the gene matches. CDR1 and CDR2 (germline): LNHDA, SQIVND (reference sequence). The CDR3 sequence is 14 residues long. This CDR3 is CASSGGQGGETQYF. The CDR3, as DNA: TGTGCCAGTAGTGGAGGACAGGGGGGCGAGACCCAGTACTTC.

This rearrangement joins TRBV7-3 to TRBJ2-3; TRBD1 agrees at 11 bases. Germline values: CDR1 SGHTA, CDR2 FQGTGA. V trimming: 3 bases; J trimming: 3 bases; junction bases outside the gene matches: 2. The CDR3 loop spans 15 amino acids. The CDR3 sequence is CASSFGQGATDTQYF. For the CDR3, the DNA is TGTGCCAGCAGCTTTGGACAGGGGGCGACAGATACGCAGTATTTT. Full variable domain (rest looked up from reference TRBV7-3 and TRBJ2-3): GAGVSQTPSNKVTEKGKYVELRCDPISGHTALYWYRQSLGQGPEFLIYFQGTGAADDSGLPNDRFFAVRPEGSVSTLKIQRTERGDSAVYLCASSFGQGATDTQYFGPGTRLTVL.

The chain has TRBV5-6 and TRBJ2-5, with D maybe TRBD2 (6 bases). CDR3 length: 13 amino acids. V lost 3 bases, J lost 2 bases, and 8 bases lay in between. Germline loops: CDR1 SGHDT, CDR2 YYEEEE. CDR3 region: CASSSGLQETQYF. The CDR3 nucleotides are TGTGCCAGCAGCTCGGGACTGCAAGAGACCCAGTACTTC.

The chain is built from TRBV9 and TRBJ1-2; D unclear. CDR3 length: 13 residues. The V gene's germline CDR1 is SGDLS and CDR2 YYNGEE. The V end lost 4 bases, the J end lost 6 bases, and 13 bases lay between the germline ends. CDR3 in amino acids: CASSIDEQHGYTF. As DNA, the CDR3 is TGTGCCAGCAGCATAGATGAACAGCATGGCTACACCTTC.

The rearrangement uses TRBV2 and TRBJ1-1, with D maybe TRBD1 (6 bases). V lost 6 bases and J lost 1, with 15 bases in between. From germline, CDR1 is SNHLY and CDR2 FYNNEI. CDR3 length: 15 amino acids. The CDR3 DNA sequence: TGTGCCAGCAGCCCCGCAGGGGAACCGAACACTGAAGCTTTCTTT. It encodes CASSPAGEPNTEAFF.

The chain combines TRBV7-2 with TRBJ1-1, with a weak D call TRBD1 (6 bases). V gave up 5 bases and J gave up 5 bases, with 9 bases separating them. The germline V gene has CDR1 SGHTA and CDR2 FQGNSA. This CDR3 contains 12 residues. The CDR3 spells CASSPRGTEAFF. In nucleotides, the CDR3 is TGTGCCAGCAGCCCCAGGGGAACTGAAGCTTTCTTT.

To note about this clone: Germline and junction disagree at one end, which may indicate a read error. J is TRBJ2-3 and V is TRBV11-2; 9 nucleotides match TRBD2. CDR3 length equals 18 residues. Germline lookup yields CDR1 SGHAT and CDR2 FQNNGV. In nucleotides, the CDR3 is TGTGCCAGCAGCCTTGGGGTAAGCGGGAGGCACGGCACATATACGCAGTATTTT. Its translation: CASSLGVSGRHGTYTQYF. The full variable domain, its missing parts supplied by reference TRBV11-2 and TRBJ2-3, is EAGVAQSPRYKIIEKRQSVAFWCNPISGHATLYWYQQILGQGPKLLIQFQNNGVVDDSQLPKDRFSAERLKGVDSTLKIQPAKLEDSAVYLCASSLGVSGRHGTYTQYFGPGTRLTVL.